The sequence of this T cell receptor (beta chain) was determined in a study of T cell changes during pregnancy in multiple sclerosis (dated by TCRdb to the late 2010s). Regarding the study in general: In women with multiple sclerosis, the researchers looked at how the T cell repertoire shifted as pregnancy progressed.

Libraries were constructed by the immunoSEQ multiplex PCR assay. In its TCRdb copy, this immuneACCESS table keeps in-frame sequences only and misses some clones. Where compared with another copy, unresolved V genes explain less than half of these, and the others have no known cause. The sample has about 59,000 clones on record, roughly 94% of them singletons. The ten top clones hold just over 2.5% of the sample. In this sample, this clone turned up a few times. The clone's antigen remains unknown. Per-base qualities were not stored, and no clone one base away is much larger. The CDR3, cysteine through phenylalanine, is 18 amino acids long. The CDR3 DNA has 54 bases and is translated from base 1. The germline V gene encodes CDR1 SGDLS and CDR2 YYNGEE. After removal of 0 bases from V and 3 bases from J, the junction retains 12 bases not matched to a gene.

The sequence was collected from a female donor with multiple sclerosis, enrolled in a pregnancy study. This chain joins TRBV9 to TRBJ2-7, and 10 junctional nucleotides match TRBD2. Sequenced here: CD8+ T cells from peripheral blood mononuclear cells, sampled after pregnancy. The DNA sequence follows: TGTGCCAGCAGCGTAGATGGGTCTAGCGGGGGACCTCTCTACGAGCAGTACTTC. It translates to CASSVDGSSGGPLYEQYF.